A single TCR beta chain is shown here with its context. V was trimmed by 1 base and J by 9 bases, leaving 13 bases between them. Per germline, CDR1 LGHDT and CDR2 YNNKEL (reference sequence). CDR3 size: 15 residues. The data were taken from a study of blood T cell repertoires in COVID-19. Across the whole study: PBMCs, B-cell-depleted T cells, or T cells provided the cDNA or gDNA that made up the material.

In the authors' methods: Researchers report that nucleated cell counts were estimated from reference gene primer amplification. Method: immunoSEQ multiplex PCR; TCRdb's copy keeps in-frame clones and lacks some. D and trimming come from the DNA, and the V and J calls and clone size come from that table. The sample lists roughly 200,000 clones; 88% were seen once. Material: peripheral blood. The clonotype comes from a man between 18 and 35 years old with active or convalescent COVID-19. The rearrangement links TRBV3-1 (or the pseudogene TRBV3-2) to TRBJ1-6, with TRBD1 as a possible D gene (5 bases). The CDR3 spells CASSQAGGLASPLHF. The CDR3 DNA is TGTGCCAGCAGCCAAGCGGGGGGACTGGCTTCACCCCTCCACTTT.